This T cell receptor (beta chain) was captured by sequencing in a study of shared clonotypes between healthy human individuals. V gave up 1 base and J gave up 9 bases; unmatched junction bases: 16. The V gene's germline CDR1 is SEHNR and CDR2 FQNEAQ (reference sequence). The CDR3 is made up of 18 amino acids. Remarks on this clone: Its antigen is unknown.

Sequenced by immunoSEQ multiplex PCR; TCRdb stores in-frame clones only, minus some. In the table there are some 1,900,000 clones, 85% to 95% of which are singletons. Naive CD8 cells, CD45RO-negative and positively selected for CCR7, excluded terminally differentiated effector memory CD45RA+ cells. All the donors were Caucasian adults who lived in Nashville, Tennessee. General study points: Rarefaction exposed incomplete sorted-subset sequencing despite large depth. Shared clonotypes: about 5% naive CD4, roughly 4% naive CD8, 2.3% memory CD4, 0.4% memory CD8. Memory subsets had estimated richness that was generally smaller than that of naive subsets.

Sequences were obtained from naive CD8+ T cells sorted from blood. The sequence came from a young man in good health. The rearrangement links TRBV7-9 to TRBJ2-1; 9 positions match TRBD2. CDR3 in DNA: TGTGCCAGCAGCTTAGACCGGTGGGCGGGAGGGTCGGCTGGTGAGCAGTTCTTC. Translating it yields CASSLDRWAGGSAGEQFF.